This record covers a single TCR beta chain. The data were obtained in a study of blood T cell repertoires in COVID-19. Study-wide background: The United States, Italy and Spain provided the acute and convalescent COVID-19 samples. T cells, B-cell-depleted T cells, or PBMCs provided the cDNA or gDNA that served as material.

The CDR3 extends over 14 amino acids. The germline V gene has CDR1 LGHNA and CDR2 YNFKEQ. Trimming cost V 0 bases and J 6 bases, with 9 bases left between them. Under the authors' procedure: For nucleated cells, counts were estimated from reference gene primer amplification. The protocol was immunoSEQ multiplex PCR, while the TCRdb copy is restricted to in-frame clones and leaves out a portion. The D gene and trimming were derived from the DNA, and the V and J assignments and clone size from that table. The table includes about 370,000 clones, nearly 90% detected once. The sequenced sample consisted of peripheral blood. This sequence joins TRBV4-2 and TRBJ1-5; a possible D gene is TRBD1 (6 bases). The sequence was collected from a young man with active or convalescent COVID-19. CDR3 sequence: CASSQDPGAQPQHF. DNA of the CDR3: TGTGCCAGCAGCCAAGATCCAGGGGCTCAGCCCCAGCATTTT.